What follows are 10 T cell receptor beta chains derived from one specimen sequenced in a study of vaccination and CD4 T cells after COVID-19. Treatment described: roughly 10-day PBMC culture with coronavirus spike peptide pools or control peptides (ViraFEST assay). Sequenced with the Oncomine TCR Beta short-read assay was DNA taken from cultured CD4+ T cells. TCRdb reanalysed the PCR reads using MiXCR and keeps one entry per CDR3 protein. The data show over 9,000 distinct CDR3 sequences, about a quarter seen once. The antigens of these receptors remain unknown. The sequenced sample was CD4+ T cells from blood, cultured in vitro, obtained after SARS-CoV-2 vaccination. All receptors come from a human donor who had recovered from COVID-19.

This clonotype was counted a few times. The chain is built from TRBV18 and TRBJ2-1, with 9 nucleotides matching TRBD1. V was pared by 5 bases and J by 15 bases, with 17 bases of the junction left unmatched. Germline values: CDR1 KGHSH, CDR2 LQKENI. CDR3 size: 15 residues. The DNA of the CDR3 is TGTGCCAGCTCAACCCAGGGACAGGGCGCACTTGGGTGGTTCTTC. Amino acids: CASSTQGQGALGWFF. Full variable domain (remainder filled in from reference TRBV18 and TRBJ2-1): NAGVMQNPRHLVRRRGQEARLRCSPMKGHSHVYWYRQLPEEGLKFMVYLQKENIIDESGMPKERFSAEFPKEGPSILRIQQVVRGDSAAYFCASSTQGQGALGWFFGPGTRLTVL.

This clonotype was counted between two and nine times. The CDR3 loop is CASSFLAGVKGDTQYF. CDR3 in DNA: TGTGCCAGCAGTTTCCTAGCGGGAGTCAAGGGTGATACGCAGTATTTT. The chain combines TRBV6-5 with TRBJ2-3, with 10 bases that match TRBD2. V was clipped by 4 bases and J by 6 bases; unmatched bases: 10. This CDR3 has 16 amino acids. Germline loops: CDR1 MNHEY, CDR2 SVGAGI.

V usage is TRBV20-1 and J usage is TRBJ2-7; the D is unclear. Trimming left V 0 bases short and J 0 bases short, with 15 bases between. This CDR3 spans 16 amino acids. Germline V gives CDR1 DFQATT, CDR2 SNEGSKA (reference sequence). The CDR3 region is CSARDSKPLSSYEQYF. DNA of the CDR3: TGCAGTGCTAGAGATTCAAAGCCACTGAGCTCCTACGAGCAGTACTTC.

This clonotype occurred a few times. The V gene is TRBV20-1, the J gene TRBJ1-1; no clear D gene. The CDR3 consists of 14 residues. Germline lookup yields CDR1 DFQATT and CDR2 SNEGSKA (reference sequence). Trimming took 1 base from V and 1 from J, leaving 10 bases between them. DNA of the CDR3: TGCAGTGCTAGAGTGTGGTCCTCGAACACTGAAGCTTTCTTT. Translated: CSARVWSSNTEAFF.

The chain has TRBV18 and TRBJ1-1; D not certain. Germline V lookup: CDR1 KGHSH, CDR2 LQKENI. Trimming took off 6 bases at V and 2 bases at J, with 10 bases between the two ends. This CDR3 contains 13 residues. In DNA, the CDR3 is TGTGCCAGCTCGGACGGCCCTAACACTGAAGCTTTCTTT. It yields the protein CASSDGPNTEAFF.

The table lists this clonotype with a few counts. The chain is built from TRBV27 and TRBJ2-2, with TRBD1 matching over 7 bases. The CDR3 is made up of 16 amino acids. Losses at the gene ends were 7 bases for V and 0 bases for J; bases not matched to a gene: 8. The germline V gene has CDR1 MNHEY and CDR2 SMNVEV (reference sequence). CDR3 protein: CASTKWTGTNTGELFF. CDR3 nucleotides: TGTGCCAGCACCAAATGGACAGGAACGAACACCGGGGAGCTGTTTTTT.

This clonotype is termed medium-sized. This chain connects TRBV6-5 to TRBJ1-6, with no clear D. Trimming left V 2 bases short and J 7 bases short, with 6 bases between. Looked up from germline, CDR1 is MNHEY and CDR2 is SVGAGI. The CDR3 sequence is 13 residues long. The CDR3 sequence: CASSYRPNSPLHF. In DNA, the CDR3 is TGTGCCAGCAGTTACCGACCCAATTCACCCCTCCACTTT.

The table lists this clonotype with a few counts. The CDR3 reads CATSRGGGLYEQYF. The DNA for the CDR3 is TGTGCCACCAGCAGAGGTGGGGGGCTCTACGAGCAGTACTTC. J is TRBJ2-7 and V is TRBV15, with D perhaps being TRBD1 or TRBD2 (6 bases each). The CDR3 runs 14 residues. V dropped 1 base and J dropped 3 bases, with 10 bases sitting between them. Per germline, CDR1 LNHNV and CDR2 YYDKDF (reference sequence).

CDR3 loop: CASSPSASWANVLTF. The CDR3 nucleotides are TGTGCCAGCTCACCCTCGGCGTCGTGGGCCAACGTCCTGACTTTC. The chain combines TRBV18 with TRBJ2-6; no clear D. The V gene's germline CDR1 is KGHSH and CDR2 LQKENI. V lost 3 bases to trimming and J lost 5 bases, with 11 bases between them. This CDR3 region has 15 residues.

This clonotype occurred a few times. The genes are TRBV20-1 and TRBJ2-3, with D possibly being TRBD1 or TRBD2 (5 bases each). The CDR3 sequence is 15 residues long. In germline, CDR1 is DFQATT, CDR2 SNEGSKA (reference sequence). Trimming pared 2 bases from V and 2 bases from J, leaving 14 bases between. CDR3 region: CSARMGGGFTDTQYF. As DNA, the CDR3 is TGCAGTGCTAGAATGGGTGGGGGTTTCACAGATACGCAGTATTTT.